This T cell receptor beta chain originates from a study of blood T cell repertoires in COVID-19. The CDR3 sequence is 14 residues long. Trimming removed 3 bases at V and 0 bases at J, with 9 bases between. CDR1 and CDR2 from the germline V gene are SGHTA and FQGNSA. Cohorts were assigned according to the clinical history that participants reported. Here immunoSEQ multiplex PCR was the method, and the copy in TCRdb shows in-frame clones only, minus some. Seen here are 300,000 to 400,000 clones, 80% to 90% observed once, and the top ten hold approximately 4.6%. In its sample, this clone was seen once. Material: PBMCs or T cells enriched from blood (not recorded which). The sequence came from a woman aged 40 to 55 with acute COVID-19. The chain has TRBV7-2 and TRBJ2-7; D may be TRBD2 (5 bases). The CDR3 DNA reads TGTGCCAGCAGCTTCGAGCGGACCTCCTACGAGCAGTACTTC. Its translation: CASSFERTSYEQYF.